A selection of T cell receptor beta chains follows, all from one sample in a study of spatial heterogeneity in lung cancer. One entry per CDR3 protein, called by TCRdb with MiXCR from the 5' RACE reads. The data contain around 41,000 distinct CDR3 sequences, about 23% of them seen just once; the ten biggest clones take up less than 9.5%. The sample consisted of PBMCs, taken at follow-up. The receptors were sampled from a female donor with early-stage non-small cell lung cancer. Both conserved end residues are part of each CDR3. A D gene is named only where the DNA matches it firmly. Clone size appears in some rows only: once, few, many, or a class for an expanded clone.

clone_size j_call d_call v_call cdr3_nt cdr3_aa
. TRBJ2-3 TRBD2 TRBV29-1 TGCAGCTCATCGGGACTAGCGGGACCTACAGATACGCAGTATTTT CSSSGLAGPTDTQYF
. TRBJ2-1 TRBD2 TRBV20-1 TGCAGTGCTAGAGACCTTCGGACTAGTCACGGGCAGTTCTTC CSARDLRTSHGQFF
many TRBJ2-7 . TRBV20-1 TGCAGTGGGGATCCTCCGGGACTCCTCACCTCCTACGAGCAGTACTTC CSGDPPGLLTSYEQYF
. TRBJ1-3 . TRBV20-1 TGCAGTGCTAGGGCTCCAGGGAATTCTGGAAACACCATATATTTT CSARAPGNSGNTIYF
. TRBJ2-1 TRBD1 TRBV7-3 TGTGCCAGCAGCCCACAGGGGGTAAGCTCCTACAATGAGCAGTTCTTC CASSPQGVSSYNEQFF
few TRBJ2-1 TRBD1 TRBV2 TGTGCCAGCAGTCTCGGACAGGGGGCGGTCTATGAGCAGTTCTTC CASSLGQGAVYEQFF
. TRBJ1-1 . TRBV7-2 TGTGCCAGCCGGCGGGACAACACTGAAGCTTTCTTT CASRRDNTEAFF
many TRBJ1-2 . TRBV12-3/TRBV12-4 TGTGCCAGCAGTTTACCGGACAGCTACTATGGCTACACCTTC CASSLPDSYYGYTF
. TRBJ1-2 . TRBV7-2 TGTGCCAGCAGTTTACAGCCAATTGGGGATGGCTACACCTTC CASSLQPIGDGYTF
. TRBJ2-1 TRBD2 TRBV12-3/TRBV12-4 TGTGCCAGCAGGGACTCTCAAGGACTAGATTCCTGGGAGCAGTTCTTC CASRDSQGLDSWEQFF
many TRBJ2-3 . TRBV28 TGTGCCAGCAGTCCGCCACGGGGCCGCACAGATACGCAGTATTTT CASSPPRGRTDTQYF
many TRBJ2-3 TRBD2 TRBV10-1 TGCGCCAGCAGTAGCGGGGGGATCACAGATACGCAGTATTTT CASSSGGITDTQYF
. TRBJ2-3 TRBD2 TRBV7-3 TGTGCCAGCAGCTTAAGGCGGGGGGATACGCAGTATTTT CASSLRRGDTQYF
. TRBJ1-4 . TRBV2 TGTGCCAGCAGTCTACCCCAGGGCCTAAATGAAAAACTGTTTTTT CASSLPQGLNEKLFF
many TRBJ2-1 TRBD2 TRBV29-1 TGCAGCGTTGAAAGCGGGAGGGCATGGGGTGAGCAGTTCTTC CSVESGRAWGEQFF